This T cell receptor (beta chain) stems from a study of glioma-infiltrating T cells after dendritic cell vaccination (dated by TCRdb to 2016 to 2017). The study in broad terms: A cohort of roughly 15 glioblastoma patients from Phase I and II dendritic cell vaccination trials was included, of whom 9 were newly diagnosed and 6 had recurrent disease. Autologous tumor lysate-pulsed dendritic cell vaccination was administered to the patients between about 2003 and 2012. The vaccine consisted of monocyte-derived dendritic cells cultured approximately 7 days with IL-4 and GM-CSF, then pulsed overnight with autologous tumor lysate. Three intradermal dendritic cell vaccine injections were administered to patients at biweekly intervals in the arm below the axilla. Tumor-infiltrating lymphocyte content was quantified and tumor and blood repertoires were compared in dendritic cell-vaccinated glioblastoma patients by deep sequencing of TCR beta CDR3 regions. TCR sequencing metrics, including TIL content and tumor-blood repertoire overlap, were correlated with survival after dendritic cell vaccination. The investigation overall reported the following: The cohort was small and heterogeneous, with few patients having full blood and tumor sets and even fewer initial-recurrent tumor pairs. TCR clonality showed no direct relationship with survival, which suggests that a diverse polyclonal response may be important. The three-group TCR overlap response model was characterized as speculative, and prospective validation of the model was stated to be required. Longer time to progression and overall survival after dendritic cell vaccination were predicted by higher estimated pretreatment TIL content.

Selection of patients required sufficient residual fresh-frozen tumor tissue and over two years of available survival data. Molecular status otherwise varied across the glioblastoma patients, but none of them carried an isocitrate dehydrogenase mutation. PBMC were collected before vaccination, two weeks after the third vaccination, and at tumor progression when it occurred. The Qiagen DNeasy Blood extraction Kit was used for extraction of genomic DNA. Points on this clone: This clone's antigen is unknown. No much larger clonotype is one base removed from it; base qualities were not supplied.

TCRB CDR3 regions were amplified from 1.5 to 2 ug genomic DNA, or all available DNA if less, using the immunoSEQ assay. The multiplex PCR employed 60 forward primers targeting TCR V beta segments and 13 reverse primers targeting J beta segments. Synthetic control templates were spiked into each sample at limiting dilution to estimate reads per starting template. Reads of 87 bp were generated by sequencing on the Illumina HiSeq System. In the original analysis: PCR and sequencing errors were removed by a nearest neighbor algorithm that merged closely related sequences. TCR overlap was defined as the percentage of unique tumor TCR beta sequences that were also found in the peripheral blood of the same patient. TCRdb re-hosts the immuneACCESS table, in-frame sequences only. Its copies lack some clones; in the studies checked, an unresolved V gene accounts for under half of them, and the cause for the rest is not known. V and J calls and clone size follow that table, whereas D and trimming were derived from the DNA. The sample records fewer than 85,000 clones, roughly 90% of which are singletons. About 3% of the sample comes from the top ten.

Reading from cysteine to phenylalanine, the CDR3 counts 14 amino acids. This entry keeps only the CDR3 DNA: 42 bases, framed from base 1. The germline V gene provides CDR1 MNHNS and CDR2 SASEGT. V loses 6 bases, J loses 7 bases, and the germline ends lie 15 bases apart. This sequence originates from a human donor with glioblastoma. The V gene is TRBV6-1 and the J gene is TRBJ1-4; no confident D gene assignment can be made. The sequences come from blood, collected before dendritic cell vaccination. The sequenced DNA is TGTGCCAGCAGAGACGGTAGCCTTTTTGAAAAACTGTTTTTT. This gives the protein CASRDGSLFEKLFF.